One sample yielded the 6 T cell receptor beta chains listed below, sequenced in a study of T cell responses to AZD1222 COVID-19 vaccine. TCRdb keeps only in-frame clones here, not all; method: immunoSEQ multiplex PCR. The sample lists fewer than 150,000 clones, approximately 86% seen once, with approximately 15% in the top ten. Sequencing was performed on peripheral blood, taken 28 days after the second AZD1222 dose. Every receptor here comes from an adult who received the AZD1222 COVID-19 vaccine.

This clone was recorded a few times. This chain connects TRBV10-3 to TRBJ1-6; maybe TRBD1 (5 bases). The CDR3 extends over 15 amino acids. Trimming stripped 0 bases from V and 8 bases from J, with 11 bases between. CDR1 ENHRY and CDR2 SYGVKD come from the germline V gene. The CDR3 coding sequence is TGTGCCATCAGTGAGTCGCAGGGCGGGCATTCACCCCTCCACTTT. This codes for CAISESQGGHSPLHF.

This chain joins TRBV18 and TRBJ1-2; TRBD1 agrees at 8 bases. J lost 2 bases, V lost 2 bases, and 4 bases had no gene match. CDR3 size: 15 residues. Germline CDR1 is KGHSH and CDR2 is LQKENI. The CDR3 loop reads CASSPSGQGNYGYTF. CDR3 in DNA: TGTGCCAGCTCACCATCCGGACAGGGAAACTATGGCTACACCTTC.

In DNA, the CDR3 is TGCGCCAGCAGCCAAGTTGGGGACAGGTCCTACACCTTC. Translation: CASSQVGDRSYTF. The chain uses TRBV4-1 and TRBJ1-2, with 8 bases that match TRBD1. From germline, CDR1 is MGHRA and CDR2 YSYEKL. V shed 1 base, J shed 10 bases, and the junction held 5 bases outside the gene matches. CDR3 size: 13 residues.

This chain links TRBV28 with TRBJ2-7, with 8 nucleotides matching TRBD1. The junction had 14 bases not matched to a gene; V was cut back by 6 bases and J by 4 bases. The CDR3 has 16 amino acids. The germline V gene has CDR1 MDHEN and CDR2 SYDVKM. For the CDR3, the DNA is TGTGCCAGCAGCCCTGACCGGACAGGGATGTATTACGAGCAGTACTTC. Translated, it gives CASSPDRTGMYYEQYF.

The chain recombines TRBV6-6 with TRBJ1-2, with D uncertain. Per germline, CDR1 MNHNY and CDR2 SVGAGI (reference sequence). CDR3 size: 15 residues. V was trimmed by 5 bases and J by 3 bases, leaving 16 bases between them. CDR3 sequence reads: CASSATQRGDYGYTF. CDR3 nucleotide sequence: TGTGCCAGCAGTGCGACACAACGCGGAGACTATGGCTACACCTTC.

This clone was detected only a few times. CDR3 loop: CASSVDLQGREAFF. The CDR3 DNA follows: TGTGCCAGCAGCGTAGATTTACAGGGGCGTGAAGCTTTCTTT. The rearrangement joins TRBV9 to TRBJ1-1; 7 bases map to TRBD1. Germline loops: CDR1 SGDLS, CDR2 YYNGEE. The CDR3 sequence is 14 residues long. V shed 0 bases, J shed 7 bases, and the junction held 6 bases outside the gene matches.